Many counts were recorded for the clone carrying this T cell receptor beta chain. The antigen is not known. The CDR3 loop spans 14 amino acids. Germline lookup yields CDR1 SGHTA and CDR2 FQGNSA. V lost 3 bases, J lost 6 bases, and 12 bases lay in between. Time point given: patch test 2, 6 weeks after DPC sensitization. The sample's treatment: therapeutic diphenylcyclopropenone sensitization with weekly scalp DPC. This sample is drawn from a study of human T cells and chemical hapten exposure. Study in general: Alopecia areata, totalis or universalis was found in mostly female patients. Findings and limits, study-wide: Patch test score showed a positive correlation with PT1 expanded TCR counts.

One entry per CDR3 protein results from TCRdb running MiXCR on the RACE reads. The sample records 350,000 to 400,000 distinct CDR3 sequences, just under 6.5% being singletons. The sequence came from a woman between 18 and 29 years old with alopecia areata. Some clones in this sample may be carry-over from other donors' samples. This sample comprised whole blood, obtained in connection with sensitization to the hapten diphenylcyclopropenone (DPC). The chain joins TRBV7-2 to TRBJ2-4; TRBD1 is a possible D gene (5 bases). The CDR3 DNA reads TGTGCCAGCAGCTTTGACAGAGACGCAAACATTCAGTACTTC. Encoded protein: CASSFDRDANIQYF.